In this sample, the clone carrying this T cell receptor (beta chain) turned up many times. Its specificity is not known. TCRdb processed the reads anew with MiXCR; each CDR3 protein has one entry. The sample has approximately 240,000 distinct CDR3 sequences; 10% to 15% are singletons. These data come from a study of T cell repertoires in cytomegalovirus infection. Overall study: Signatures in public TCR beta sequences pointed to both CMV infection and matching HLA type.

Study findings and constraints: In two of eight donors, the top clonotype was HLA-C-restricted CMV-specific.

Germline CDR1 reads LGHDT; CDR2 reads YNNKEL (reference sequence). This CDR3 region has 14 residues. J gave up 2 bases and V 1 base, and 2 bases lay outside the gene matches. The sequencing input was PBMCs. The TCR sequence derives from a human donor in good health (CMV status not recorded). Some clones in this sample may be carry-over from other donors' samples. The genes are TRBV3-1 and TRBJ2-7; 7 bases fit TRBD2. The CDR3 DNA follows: TGTGCCAGCAGCCAAGGAGCGGGAACCTACGAGCAGTACTTC. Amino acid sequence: CASSQGAGTYEQYF.